The 19 T cell receptor beta chains listed next were all sequenced from one sample in a study of T cell changes during pregnancy in multiple sclerosis. TCRdb keeps only in-frame clones here, not all; method: immunoSEQ multiplex PCR. The table shows about 36,000 clones, with approximately 89% occurring only once. This specimen was CD4+ T cells from peripheral blood mononuclear cells, taken after pregnancy. The receptors were sampled from a female donor in good health, enrolled as a control in a pregnancy study.

The chain has TRBV7-3 and TRBJ2-1, with D perhaps matching TRBD2 (6 bases). The CDR3 sequence is 15 residues long. V lost 5 bases, J lost 4 bases, and 15 bases lay in between. Germline V lookup: CDR1 SGHTA, CDR2 FQGTGA. The CDR3 is CASSLSVGGYNEQFF. The CDR3 coding sequence is TGTGCCAGCAGCCTTTCGGTCGGGGGATACAATGAGCAGTTCTTC.

The chain joins TRBV5-6 to TRBJ1-2; D not resolved. V gave up 3 bases and J gave up 4 bases, with 16 bases separating them. The germline CDR1 and CDR2 sequences are SGHDT and YYEEEE. CDR3 length equals 15 residues. CDR3 in DNA: TGTGCCAGCAGCTCAGACGAGGCCCCTCTCTATGGCTACACCTTC. Translated: CASSSDEAPLYGYTF.

CDR3 in amino acids: CASSLDTDRGWADTQYF. The CDR3, as DNA: TGTGCCAGCAGCTTGGATACGGACAGGGGGTGGGCAGATACGCAGTATTTT. The chain combines TRBV5-6 with TRBJ2-3, with 10 bases identical to TRBD1. Trimming took 0 bases from V and 4 from J; bases not matched to a gene: 8. Per germline, CDR1 SGHDT and CDR2 YYEEEE. The CDR3 runs 17 residues.

This chain connects TRBV5-1 to TRBJ2-7; 10 bases match TRBD2. Germline V lookup: CDR1 SGHRS, CDR2 YFSETQ. V trimming: 6 bases; J trimming: 3 bases; junction bases outside the gene matches: 9. The CDR3 contains 15 residues. CDR3 protein: CASTGIASGSYEQYF. The CDR3 DNA is TGCGCCAGCACTGGAATAGCTAGCGGGAGCTACGAGCAGTACTTC.

This chain links TRBV9 with TRBJ2-1; 7 bases line up with TRBD2. Germline V CDR1 and CDR2: SGDLS, YYNGEE. The CDR3 has 16 amino acids. V shed 0 bases, J shed 4 bases, and the junction held 7 bases outside the gene matches. CDR3 sequence reads: CASSVGRAGTYNEQFF. The CDR3 DNA is TGTGCCAGCAGCGTAGGGAGAGCGGGAACTTACAATGAGCAGTTCTTC.

The gene calls are TRBV23-1 and TRBJ2-1; D may be TRBD1 (6 bases). TRBV23-1 is sorted into the ORF group, with uncertain function. The CDR3 is made up of 14 amino acids. Trimming pared 2 bases from V and 4 bases from J, leaving 9 bases between. The DNA of the CDR3 is TGCGCCAGCAGTCAAAACAGGGAATACAATGAGCAGTTCTTC. This encodes CASSQNREYNEQFF.

V gene TRBV7-2 combines with J gene TRBJ2-7; TRBD1 aligns across 8 bases. V was clipped by 2 bases and J by 6 bases; unmatched bases: 6. The CDR3 loop spans 14 amino acids. Germline V CDR1 and CDR2: SGHTA, FQGNSA. The CDR3 region has the DNA TGTGCCAGCAGCTTACTGGACAGGGTGGGCGAGCAGTACTTC. This gives the protein CASSLLDRVGEQYF.

The chain is built from TRBV5-5 and TRBJ2-6; 10 bases fit TRBD1. CDR3 size: 17 residues. Trimming at V came to 0 bases and at J to 4 bases, leaving 4 bases not matched to a gene. Germline V gives CDR1 SGHKS, CDR2 YYEKEE (reference sequence). The CDR3 is CASSLGDRGTGANVLTF. The CDR3 DNA follows: TGTGCCAGCAGCTTGGGGGACAGGGGAACCGGGGCCAACGTCCTGACTTTC.

The chain links TRBV4-1 to TRBJ2-7; weak D call: TRBD1 (6 bases). Trimming took 2 bases from V and 3 from J, leaving 11 bases between them. Germline lookup yields CDR1 MGHRA and CDR2 YSYEKL. CDR3 size: 14 residues. For the CDR3, the DNA is TGCGCCAGCAGCCAATCCCAGGGGAACTACGAGCAGTACTTC. Translation gives CASSQSQGNYEQYF.

The chain combines TRBV28 with TRBJ1-6; no reliable D call. The germline V gene has CDR1 MDHEN and CDR2 SYDVKM. The CDR3 loop spans 17 amino acids. V was cut by 2 bases and J by 0 bases, with 11 bases left in between. The CDR3 DNA reads as TGTGCCAGCAGTTTACCAATGGGGAGCTCCTATAATTCACCCCTCCACTTT. Translated: CASSLPMGSSYNSPLHF.

This chain connects TRBV7-8 to TRBJ1-2; 8 nucleotides align to TRBD1. The J segment lost 4 bases and the V segment lost 5 bases, leaving 12 bases of the junction unmatched. Germline CDR1 SGHVS, CDR2 FQNEAQ. The CDR3 is 16 residues long. Here the CDR3 reads CASSPTRDRPTYGYTF. The CDR3 region has the DNA TGTGCCAGCAGCCCGACCCGGGACAGGCCAACCTATGGCTACACCTTC.

A note on this clone: A clone one base away is much larger, so this may be a read error. J is TRBJ2-7 and V is TRBV11-3, with D unclear. V was shortened by 0 bases and J by 5 bases, with 14 bases between the two germline ends. This CDR3 region has 15 residues. The germline CDR1 and CDR2 sequences are SGHNT and YENEEA. DNA for the CDR3: TGTGCCAGCAGCTTAGACTCACGGGTCAGTCACGAGCAGTACTTC. Its protein product is CASSLDSRVSHEQYF.

The rearrangement links TRBV5-4 to TRBJ2-5; D is undetermined. Per the germline V gene, CDR1 is SGHNT and CDR2 is YYREEE (reference sequence). This CDR3 region has 14 residues. Trimming took off 1 base at V and 4 bases at J, with 11 bases between the two ends. Here the CDR3 reads CASSLRWARETQYF. In DNA form, the CDR3 reads TGTGCCAGCAGCTTGAGGTGGGCCCGAGAGACCCAGTACTTC.

The rearrangement uses TRBV19 and TRBJ1-5; possible D gene TRBD1, 5 bases. Trimming pared 8 bases from V and 0 bases from J, leaving 11 bases between. The CDR3 consists of 14 residues. Germline lookup yields CDR1 LNHDA and CDR2 SQIVND (reference sequence). The CDR3 region is CASSTTASNQPQHF. The DNA for the CDR3 is TGTGCCAGTTCGACGACAGCTAGCAATCAGCCCCAGCATTTT. Based on the CDR3 plus reference TRBV19 and TRBJ1-5, the full variable domain is DGGITQSPKYLFRKEGQNVTLSCEQNLNHDAMYWYRQDPGQGLRLIYYSQIVNDFQKGDIAEGYSVSREKKESFPLTVTSAQKNPTAFYLCASSTTASNQPQHFGDGTRLSIL.

This chain joins TRBV18 and TRBJ1-6; D is perhaps TRBD1 (6 bases). The V gene lost 2 bases and the J gene lost 9 bases, with 11 bases spanning the gap. Germline assignment: CDR1 KGHSH and CDR2 LQKENI. There are 14 residues in the CDR3. The CDR3 loop reads CASSPGAGASPLHF. The CDR3 DNA reads as TGTGCCAGCTCACCAGGGGCAGGGGCTTCACCCCTCCACTTT.

The rearrangement links TRBV7-9 to TRBJ2-1; D is unresolved. Deletions cut 8 bases from V and 6 bases from J, with 23 bases between. Germline values: CDR1 SEHNR, CDR2 FQNEAQ (reference sequence). The CDR3 has 16 residues. The CDR3 DNA reads TGTGCCAGCGGATCAAAGGTGGCTAGTATCCCCAATGAGCAGTTCTTC. Its protein product is CASGSKVASIPNEQFF.

The table lists this clone with a count of one. The chain couples TRBV6-1 to TRBJ1-3; D remains unclear. V was pared by 2 bases and J by 0 bases, with 8 bases between. CDR3 size: 15 residues. Germline V gives CDR1 MNHNS, CDR2 SASEGT. The CDR3 loop reads CASSEMRASGNTIYF. The CDR3 DNA follows: TGTGCCAGCAGTGAAATGAGGGCCTCTGGAAACACCATATATTTT.

This chain connects TRBV4-1 to TRBJ2-7, with 7 bases fitting TRBD1. CDR3 length: 16 amino acids. CDR1 is MGHRA and CDR2 is YSYEKL in the germline V gene. With V trimmed by 3 bases and J by 3 bases, 11 bases remained unmatched. This CDR3 is CASSQGPGQDFYEQYF. The CDR3 DNA is TGCGCCAGCAGCCAGGGCCCCGGACAGGATTTCTACGAGCAGTACTTC.

The genes are TRBV5-6 and TRBJ2-5, with D possibly matching TRBD2 (6 bases). In germline, CDR1 is SGHDT, CDR2 YYEEEE. Trimming pared 2 bases from V and 5 bases from J, leaving 10 bases between. This CDR3 is 13 amino acids long. The CDR3 loop is CASSFPREETQYF. The CDR3 DNA reads TGTGCCAGCAGCTTCCCCCGGGAGGAGACCCAGTACTTC.